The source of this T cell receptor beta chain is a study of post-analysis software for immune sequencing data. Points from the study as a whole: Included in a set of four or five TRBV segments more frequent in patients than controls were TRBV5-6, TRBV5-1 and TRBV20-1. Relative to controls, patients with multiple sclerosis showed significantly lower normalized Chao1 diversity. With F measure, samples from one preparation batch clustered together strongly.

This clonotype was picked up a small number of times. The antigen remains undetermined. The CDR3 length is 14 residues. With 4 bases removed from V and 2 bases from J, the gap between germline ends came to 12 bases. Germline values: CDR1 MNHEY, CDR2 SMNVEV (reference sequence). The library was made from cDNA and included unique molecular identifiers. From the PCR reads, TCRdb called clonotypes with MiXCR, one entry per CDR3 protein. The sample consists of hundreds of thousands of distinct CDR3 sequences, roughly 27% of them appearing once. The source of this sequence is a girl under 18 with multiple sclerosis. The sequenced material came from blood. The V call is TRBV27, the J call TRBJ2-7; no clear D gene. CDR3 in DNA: TGTGCCAGCAGTTCCAAGAATCCCACCTACGAGCAGTACTTC. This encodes CASSSKNPTYEQYF.